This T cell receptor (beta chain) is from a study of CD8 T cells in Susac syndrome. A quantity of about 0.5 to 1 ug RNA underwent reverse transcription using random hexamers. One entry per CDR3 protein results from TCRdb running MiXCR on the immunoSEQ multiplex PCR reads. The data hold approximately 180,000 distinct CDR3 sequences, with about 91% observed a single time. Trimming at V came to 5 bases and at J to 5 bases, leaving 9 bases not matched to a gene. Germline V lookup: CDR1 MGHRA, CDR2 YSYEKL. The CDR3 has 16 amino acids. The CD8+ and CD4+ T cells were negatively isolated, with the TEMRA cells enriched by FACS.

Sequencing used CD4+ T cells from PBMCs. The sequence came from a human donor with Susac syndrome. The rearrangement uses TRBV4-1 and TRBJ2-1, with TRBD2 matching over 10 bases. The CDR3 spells CASSERILAGDNEQFF. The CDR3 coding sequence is TGCGCCAGCAGCGAAAGGATCCTAGCGGGGGACAATGAGCAGTTCTTC.